Shown below are 29 T cell receptor beta chains from a single sample sequenced in a study of CXCR3-negative and CXCR3-positive naive CD8 T cells. Findings of the study overall: Researchers report that CXCR3-positive naive cells carry more hydrophobic TRB CDR3s than CXCR3-negative naive cells.

The study made its TRB cDNA libraries by 5' RACE, adding UMI labels. After re-calling the 5' RACE reads, TCRdb lists one entry per CDR3 protein, DNA absent. Here the sample table reports around 88,000 distinct CDR3 sequences. The antigens of these receptors remain unknown. Sequenced input: naive CXCR3+ CD8+ T cells from blood. The subset: CD45RO-CCR7+CD27+CD95- naive CD8+ T cells expressing CXCR3 (TNR3+). Source of these receptors: a human donor in good health. Some clones in this sample may be carry-over from other donors' samples.

V is TRBV7-9 and J is TRBJ1-1. Germline CDR1 reads SEHNR; CDR2 reads FQNEAQ (reference sequence). CDR3 length: 14 amino acids. CDR3 region: CASSLGPADTEAFF.

The rearrangement uses TRBV19 and TRBJ2-7; TCRdb selects TRBD1, and the lack of DNA leaves this call unchecked. The CDR3 is 12 amino acids. Germline CDR1 is LNHDA and CDR2 is SQIVND (reference sequence). This chain's CDR3 is CASSPGVHEQYF.

The J gene is TRBJ2-2, the V gene TRBV6-4. The germline gives CDR1 MRHNA, CDR2 SNTAGT. The CDR3 sequence is 14 residues long. The CDR3 spells CASSVAATAGELFF.

The chain recombines TRBV7-9 with TRBJ2-1; TCRdb reports TRBD1, a call that lacks DNA to check it against. Germline CDR1 and CDR2: SEHNR and FQNEAQ (reference sequence). This CDR3 contains 13 residues. The chain's CDR3 is CASRSPEYNEQFF. The entire variable domain, with the rest obtained from reference TRBV7-9 and TRBJ2-1, is as follows: DTGVSQNPRHKITKRGQNVTFRCDPISEHNRLYWYRQTLGQGPEFLTYFQNEAQLEKSRLLSDRFSAERPKGSFSTLEIQRTEQGDSAMYLCASRSPEYNEQFFGPGTRLTVL.

The chain's CDR3 is CATPAGDRASGYTF. This rearrangement joins TRBV19 to TRBJ1-2; the TCRdb call, TRBD1, lacks DNA for checking. There are 14 residues in the CDR3. The germline V gene has CDR1 LNHDA and CDR2 SQIVND (reference sequence).

The chain carries TRBV6-4 and TRBJ2-2. Germline CDR1 reads MRHNA; CDR2 reads SNTAGT. The CDR3 has 13 residues. CDR3 residues: CASSDTNTGELFF.

The V call is TRBV20-1, the J call TRBJ2-7. The CDR3 has 14 residues. The V gene's germline CDR1 is DFQATT and CDR2 SNEGSKA (reference sequence). CDR3 residues: CSARDQSVSYEQYF.

The V gene is TRBV7-6, the J gene TRBJ2-5. Germline V lookup: CDR1 SGHVS, CDR2 FNYEAQ. This CDR3 region has 14 residues. CDR3 sequence reads: CASSLGTNQETQYF.

The rearrangement uses TRBV6-2 or TRBV6-3 and TRBJ2-1; lacking DNA, the TRBD2 call made by TCRdb goes unchecked. The CDR3 spans 14 residues. Germline loops: CDR1 MNHEY, CDR2 SVGEGT. This CDR3 reads CASSYGDLNNEQFF.

J is TRBJ2-7 and V is TRBV12-3 or TRBV12-4; TCRdb indicates TRBD2, and absent DNA this call remains unverified. There are 19 residues in the CDR3. CDR3: CASRNPLAGARESSYEQYF.

The chain couples TRBV4-3 to TRBJ1-5. The CDR3 is made up of 14 amino acids. The germline V gene has CDR1 LGHNA and CDR2 YSLEER. The CDR3 here is CASSSQDGHQPQHF.

The gene calls are TRBV7-7 and TRBJ2-3; the TCRdb D gene call, TRBD1, has no DNA to confirm it. This CDR3 comprises 15 residues. CDR1 and CDR2 (germline): SSHAT, FNYEAQ (reference sequence). Here the CDR3 reads CASSQGPQSTDTQYF.

V is TRBV27 and J is TRBJ1-1. Germline lookup yields CDR1 MNHEY and CDR2 SMNVEV (reference sequence). The CDR3 covers 15 residues. The CDR3 sequence is CASSLLSSLNTEAFF.

The chain couples TRBV20-1 to TRBJ2-1; checking the TCRdb D call of TRBD2 is not possible without DNA. The V gene's germline CDR1 is DFQATT and CDR2 SNEGSKA (reference sequence). The CDR3 extends over 16 amino acids. CDR3 in amino acids: CSARDQAGGVYNEQFF.

The rearrangement links TRBV12-3 or TRBV12-4 to TRBJ2-1; the D call of TRBD1 rests on TCRdb alone, since no DNA is present to check it. CDR3 length: 14 residues. This CDR3 is CASRGDRRYNEQFF.

The V gene is TRBV4-1, the J gene TRBJ2-7; TCRdb names TRBD2, which stays unverified in the absence of DNA. Germline CDR1 MGHRA, CDR2 YSYEKL. This CDR3 has 15 amino acids. The CDR3 loop is CASSQEYGLSYEQYF.

V gene TRBV29-1 combines with J gene TRBJ2-2; the TCRdb call, TRBD2, lacks DNA for checking. Germline CDR1 reads SQVTM; CDR2 reads ANQGSEA. CDR3 length: 16 residues. CDR3 amino acids: CSVVPSGADVPGELFF.

This chain links TRBV20-1 with TRBJ2-1; the D gene TCRdb calls, TRBD1, cannot be checked with no DNA. This CDR3 is 15 amino acids long. Germline-derived CDR1 and CDR2 are DFQATT and SNEGSKA (reference sequence). CDR3 residues: CSAVRWGDTYNEQFF.

The J gene is TRBJ2-1, the V gene TRBV19; TCRdb proposes TRBD1, but this gene call is untestable without DNA. CDR1 is LNHDA, CDR2 SQIVND, per germline (reference sequence). This CDR3 contains 15 residues. The CDR3 reads CASNGAGPAYNEQFF.

The chain combines TRBV20-1 with TRBJ1-2; TCRdb's D gene call, TRBD1, goes unchecked for lack of DNA. CDR3 length equals 11 residues. Germline V gene lookup returns CDR1 DFQATT and CDR2 SNEGSKA (reference sequence). The CDR3 sequence is CSAAGQDGYTF.

V gene TRBV7-2 combines with J gene TRBJ2-5. Germline CDR1 SGHTA, CDR2 FQGNSA. The CDR3 is made up of 13 amino acids. CDR3 in amino acids: CASSKKYQETQYF.

The chain joins TRBV20-1 to TRBJ1-1. Germline CDR1 reads DFQATT; CDR2 reads SNEGSKA (reference sequence). This CDR3 comprises 13 residues. Here the CDR3 reads CSAALVRGTEAFF.

The chain joins TRBV5-4 to TRBJ2-1; checking the TCRdb D call of TRBD1 is not possible without DNA. The CDR3 is 12 amino acids. Germline assignment: CDR1 SGHNT and CDR2 YYREEE (reference sequence). The CDR3 protein is CASSQGVHEQFF. The full variable domain, with the rest looked up from reference TRBV5-4 and TRBJ2-1, is ETGVTQSPTHLIKTRGQQVTLRCSSQSGHNTVSWYQQALGQGPQFIFQYYREEENGRGNFPPRFSGLQFPNYSSELNVNALELDDSALYLCASSQGVHEQFFGPGTRLTVL.

V is TRBV7-2 and J is TRBJ1-5. This CDR3 is built from 15 residues. Germline V CDR1 and CDR2: SGHTA, FQGNSA. The CDR3 is CASSLSLSSNQPQHF.

The J gene is TRBJ2-7, the V gene TRBV4-1. CDR3 length: 15 residues. Germline CDR1 and CDR2: MGHRA and YSYEKL. The CDR3 loop is CASSLSQGYSYEQYF.

The CDR3 loop is CSVDGDGYQETQYF. V usage is TRBV29-1 and J usage is TRBJ2-5. CDR1 SQVTM and CDR2 ANQGSEA come from the germline V gene. CDR3 length equals 14 residues.

This chain uses TRBV7-6 with TRBJ2-1; the D gene TCRdb calls, TRBD1, cannot be checked with no DNA. The CDR3 is 13 amino acids. Germline-derived CDR1 and CDR2 are SGHVS and FNYEAQ. CDR3 loop: CASSLRGGNEQFF.

The chain couples TRBV28 to TRBJ2-2; lacking DNA, the TRBD1 call made by TCRdb goes unchecked. CDR1 and CDR2 from the germline V gene are MDHEN and SYDVKM. The CDR3 covers 16 residues. The CDR3 is CASSPPGQGDTGELFF.

The chain links TRBV7-9 to TRBJ2-2; TCRdb names TRBD2, which stays unverified in the absence of DNA. Germline CDR1 is SEHNR and CDR2 is FQNEAQ (reference sequence). This CDR3 comprises 16 residues. This chain's CDR3 is CASSLSSGVNTGELFF. Variable domain in full (rest from reference TRBV7-9 and TRBJ2-2): DTGVSQNPRHKITKRGQNVTFRCDPISEHNRLYWYRQTLGQGPEFLTYFQNEAQLEKSRLLSDRFSAERPKGSFSTLEIQRTEQGDSAMYLCASSLSSGVNTGELFFGEGSRLTVL.